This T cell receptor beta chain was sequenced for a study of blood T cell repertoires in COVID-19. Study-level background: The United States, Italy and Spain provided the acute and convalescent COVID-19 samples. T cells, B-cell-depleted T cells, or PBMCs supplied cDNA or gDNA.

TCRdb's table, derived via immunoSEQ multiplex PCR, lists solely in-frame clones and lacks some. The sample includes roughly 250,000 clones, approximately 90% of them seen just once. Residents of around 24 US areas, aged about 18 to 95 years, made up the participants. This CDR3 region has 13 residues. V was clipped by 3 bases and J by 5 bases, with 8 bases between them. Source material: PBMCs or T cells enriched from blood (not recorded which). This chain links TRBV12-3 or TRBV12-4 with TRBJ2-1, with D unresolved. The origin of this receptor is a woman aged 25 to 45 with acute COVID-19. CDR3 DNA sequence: TGTGCCAGCAGTTTTGAGCGCCACAATGAGCAGTTCTTC. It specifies CASSFERHNEQFF.